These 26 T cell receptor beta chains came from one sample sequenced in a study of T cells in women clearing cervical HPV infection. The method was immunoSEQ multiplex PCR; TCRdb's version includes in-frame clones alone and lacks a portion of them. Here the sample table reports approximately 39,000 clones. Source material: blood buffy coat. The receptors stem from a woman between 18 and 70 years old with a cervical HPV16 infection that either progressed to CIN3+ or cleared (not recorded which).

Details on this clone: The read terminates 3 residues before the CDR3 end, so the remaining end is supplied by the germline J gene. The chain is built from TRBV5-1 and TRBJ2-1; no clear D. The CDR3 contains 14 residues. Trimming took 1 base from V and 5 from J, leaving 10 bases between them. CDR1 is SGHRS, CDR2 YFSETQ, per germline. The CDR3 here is CASSLFGNDNEQFF. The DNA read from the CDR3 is TGCGCCAGCAGCTTGTTCGGTAACGACAATGAG.

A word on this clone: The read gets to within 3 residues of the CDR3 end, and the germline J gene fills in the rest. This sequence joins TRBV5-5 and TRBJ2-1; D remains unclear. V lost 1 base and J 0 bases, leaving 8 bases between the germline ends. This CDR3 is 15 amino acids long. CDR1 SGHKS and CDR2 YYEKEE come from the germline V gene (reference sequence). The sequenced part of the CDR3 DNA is TGTGCCAGCAGCTTGCTGGTTAGCTCCTACAATGAG. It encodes CASSLLVSSYNE. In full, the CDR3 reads CASSLLVSSYNEQFF.

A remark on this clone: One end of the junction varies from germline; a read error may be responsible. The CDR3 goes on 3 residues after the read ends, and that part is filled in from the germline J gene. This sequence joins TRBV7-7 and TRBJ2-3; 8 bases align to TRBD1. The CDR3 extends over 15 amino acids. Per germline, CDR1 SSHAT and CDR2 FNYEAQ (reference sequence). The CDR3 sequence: CASSYGQGGTDTQYF. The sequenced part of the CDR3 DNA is TGTGCTAGCAGCTACGGACAGGGAGGAACAGATACG.

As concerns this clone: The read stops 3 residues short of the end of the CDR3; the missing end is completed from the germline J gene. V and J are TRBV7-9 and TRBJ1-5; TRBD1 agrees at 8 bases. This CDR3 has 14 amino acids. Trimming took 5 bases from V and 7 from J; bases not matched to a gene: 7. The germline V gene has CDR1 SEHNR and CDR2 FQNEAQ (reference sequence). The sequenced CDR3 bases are TGTGCCAGCAGCCTGGACAGGGCAGGACAGCCC. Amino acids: CASSLDRAGQP. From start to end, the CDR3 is CASSLDRAGQPQHF.

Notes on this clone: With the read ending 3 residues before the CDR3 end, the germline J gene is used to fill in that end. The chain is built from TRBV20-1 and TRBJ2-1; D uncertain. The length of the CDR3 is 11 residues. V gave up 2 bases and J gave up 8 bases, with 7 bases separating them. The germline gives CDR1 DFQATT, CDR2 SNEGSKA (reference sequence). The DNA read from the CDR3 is TGCAGTGCTAGATGGGCTCATGAG. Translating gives CSARWAHE. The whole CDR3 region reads CSARWAHEQFF.

The CDR3 DNA, read in part, is TGCAGTGCTGGTCGGGGGTACACTGAA. Amino acid sequence: CSAGRGYTE. The whole CDR3 sequence is CSAGRGYTEAFF. The genes are TRBV20-1 and TRBJ1-1; a weak D match, TRBD1 (5 bases). Coverage ceases 3 residues before the CDR3 finishes, and the germline J gene fills in the end. This CDR3 has 12 amino acids. The germline V and J ends were trimmed by 5 bases and 3 bases, with 10 bases remaining between them. Germline CDR1 DFQATT, CDR2 SNEGSKA (reference sequence).

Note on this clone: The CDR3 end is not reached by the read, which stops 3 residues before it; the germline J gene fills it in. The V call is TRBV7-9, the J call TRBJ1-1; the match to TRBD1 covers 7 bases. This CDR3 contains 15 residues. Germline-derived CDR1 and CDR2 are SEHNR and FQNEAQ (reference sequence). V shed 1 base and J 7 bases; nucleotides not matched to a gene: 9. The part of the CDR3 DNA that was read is TGTGCCAGCAGCTTAGGACACGACAGGGATGATGAA. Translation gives CASSLGHDRDDE. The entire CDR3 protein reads CASSLGHDRDDEAFF.

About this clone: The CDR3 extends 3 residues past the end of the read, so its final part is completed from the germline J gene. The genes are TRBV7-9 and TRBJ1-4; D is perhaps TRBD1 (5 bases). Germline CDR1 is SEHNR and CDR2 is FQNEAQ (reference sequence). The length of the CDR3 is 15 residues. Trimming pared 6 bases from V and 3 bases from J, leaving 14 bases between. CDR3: CASRPDSNSNEKLFF. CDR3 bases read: TGTGCCAGCAGACCCGACAGCAACTCTAATGAAAAA.

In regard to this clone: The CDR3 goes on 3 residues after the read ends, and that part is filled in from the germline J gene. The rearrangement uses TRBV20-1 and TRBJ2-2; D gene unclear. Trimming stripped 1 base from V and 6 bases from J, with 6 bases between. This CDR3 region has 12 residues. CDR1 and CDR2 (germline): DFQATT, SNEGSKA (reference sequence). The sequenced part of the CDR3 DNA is TGCAGTGCTAGAGGTCTCCCCGGGGAG. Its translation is CSARGLPGE. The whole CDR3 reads CSARGLPGELFF.

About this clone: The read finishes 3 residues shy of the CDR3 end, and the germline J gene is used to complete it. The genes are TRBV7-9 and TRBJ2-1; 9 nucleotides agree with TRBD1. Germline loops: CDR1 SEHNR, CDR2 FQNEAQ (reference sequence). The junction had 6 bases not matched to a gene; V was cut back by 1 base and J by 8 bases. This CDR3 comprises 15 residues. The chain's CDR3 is CASSLGDRDRDEQFF. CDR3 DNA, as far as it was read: TGTGCCAGCAGCTTAGGGGACAGGGACCGGGATGAG.

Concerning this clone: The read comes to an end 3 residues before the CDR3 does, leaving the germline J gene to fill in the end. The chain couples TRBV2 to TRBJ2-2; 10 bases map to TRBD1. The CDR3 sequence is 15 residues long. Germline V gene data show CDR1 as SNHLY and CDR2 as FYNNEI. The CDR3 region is CASIQGGTGAEKLFF. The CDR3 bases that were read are TGTGCCAGCATTCAAGGGGGGACAGGGGCGGAAAAG.

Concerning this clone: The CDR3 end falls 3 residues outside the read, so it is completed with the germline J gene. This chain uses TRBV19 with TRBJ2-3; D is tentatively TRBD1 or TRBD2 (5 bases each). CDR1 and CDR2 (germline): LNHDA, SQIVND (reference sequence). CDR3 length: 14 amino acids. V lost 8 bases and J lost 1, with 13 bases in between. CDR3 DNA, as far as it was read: TGTGCCAGTCGGGTGAGGGGAGGCACAGATACG. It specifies CASRVRGGTDT. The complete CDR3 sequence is CASRVRGGTDTQYF.

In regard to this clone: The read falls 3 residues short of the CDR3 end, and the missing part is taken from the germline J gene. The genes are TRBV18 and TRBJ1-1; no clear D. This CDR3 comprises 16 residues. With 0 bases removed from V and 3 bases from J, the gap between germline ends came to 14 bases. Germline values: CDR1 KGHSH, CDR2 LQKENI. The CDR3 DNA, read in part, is TGTGCCAGCTCACCACCCCTGAGGTCAGAGGACACTGAA. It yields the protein CASSPPLRSEDTE. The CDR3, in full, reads CASSPPLRSEDTEAFF.

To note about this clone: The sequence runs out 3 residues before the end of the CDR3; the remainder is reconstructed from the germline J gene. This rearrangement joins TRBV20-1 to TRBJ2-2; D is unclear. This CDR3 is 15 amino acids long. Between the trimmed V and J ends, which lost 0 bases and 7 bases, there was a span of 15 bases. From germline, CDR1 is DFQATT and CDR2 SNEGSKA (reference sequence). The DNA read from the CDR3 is TGCAGTGCTAGAGATGAATGGGCATCCCGCGGGGAG. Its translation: CSARDEWASRGE. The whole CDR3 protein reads CSARDEWASRGELFF.

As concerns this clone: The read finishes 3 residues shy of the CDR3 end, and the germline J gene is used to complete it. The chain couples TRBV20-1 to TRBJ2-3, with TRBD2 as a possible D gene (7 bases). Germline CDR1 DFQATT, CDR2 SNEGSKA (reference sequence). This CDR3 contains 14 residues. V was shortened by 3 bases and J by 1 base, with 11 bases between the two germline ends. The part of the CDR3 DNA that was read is TGCAGTGCTAGGGGGGGGGCGGGCACAGATACG. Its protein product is CSARGGAGTDT. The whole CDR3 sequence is CSARGGAGTDTQYF.

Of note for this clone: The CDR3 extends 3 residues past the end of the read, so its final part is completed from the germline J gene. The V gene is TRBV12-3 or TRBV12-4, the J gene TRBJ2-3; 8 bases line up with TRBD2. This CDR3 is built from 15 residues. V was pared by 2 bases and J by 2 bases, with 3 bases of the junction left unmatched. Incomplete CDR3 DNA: TGTGCCAGCAGTTTACAGCGGGGGTACACAGATACG. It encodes CASSLQRGYTDT. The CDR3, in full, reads CASSLQRGYTDTQYF.

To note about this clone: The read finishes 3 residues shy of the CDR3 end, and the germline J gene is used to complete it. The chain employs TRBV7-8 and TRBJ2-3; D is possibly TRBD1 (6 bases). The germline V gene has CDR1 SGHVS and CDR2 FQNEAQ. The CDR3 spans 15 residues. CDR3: CASSPRQDLGETQYF. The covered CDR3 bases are TGTGCCAGCAGCCCTCGACAGGATCTGGGGGAGACG.

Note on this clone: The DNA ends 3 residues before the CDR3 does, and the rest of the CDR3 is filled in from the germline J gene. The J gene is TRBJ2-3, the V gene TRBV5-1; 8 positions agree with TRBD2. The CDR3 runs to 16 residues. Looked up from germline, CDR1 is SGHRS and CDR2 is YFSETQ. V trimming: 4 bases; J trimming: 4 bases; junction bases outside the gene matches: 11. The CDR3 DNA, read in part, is TGCGCCAGCAGCCCCGCAATCGGGGGGGCGGCAGATACG. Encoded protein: CASSPAIGGAADT. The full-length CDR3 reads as CASSPAIGGAADTQYF.

CDR3 sequence reads: CASSALGGPLMGETQYF. CDR3 DNA (partial): TGTGCCAGCAGCGCCCTGGGGGGGCCACTGATGGGAGAGACC. J is TRBJ2-5 and V is TRBV9, with a possible D match to TRBD2 (7 bases). The CDR3 end lies 3 residues beyond the end of the read and is filled in from the germline J gene. Germline CDR1 is SGDLS and CDR2 is YYNGEE. CDR3 length: 17 residues. Trimming shortened V by 3 bases and J by 4 bases, and 22 bases separated the two germline ends.

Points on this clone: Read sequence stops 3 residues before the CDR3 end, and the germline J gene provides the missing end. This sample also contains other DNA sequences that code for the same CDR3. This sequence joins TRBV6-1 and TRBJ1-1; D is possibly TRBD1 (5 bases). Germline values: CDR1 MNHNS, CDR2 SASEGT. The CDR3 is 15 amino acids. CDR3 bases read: TGTGCCAGCAGTGAATTCTGGAACCAGGGCTTGTCC. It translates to CASSEFWNQGLS. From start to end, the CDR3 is CASSEFWNQGLSAFF.

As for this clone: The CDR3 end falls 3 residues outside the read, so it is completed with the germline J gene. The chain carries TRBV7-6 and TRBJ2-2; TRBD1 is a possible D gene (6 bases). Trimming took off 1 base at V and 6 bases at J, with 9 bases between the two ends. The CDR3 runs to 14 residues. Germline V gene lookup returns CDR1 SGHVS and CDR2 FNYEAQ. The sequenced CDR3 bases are TGTGCCAGCAGCTTAGAACAGGGTCCCGGGGAG. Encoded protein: CASSLEQGPGE. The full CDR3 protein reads CASSLEQGPGELFF.

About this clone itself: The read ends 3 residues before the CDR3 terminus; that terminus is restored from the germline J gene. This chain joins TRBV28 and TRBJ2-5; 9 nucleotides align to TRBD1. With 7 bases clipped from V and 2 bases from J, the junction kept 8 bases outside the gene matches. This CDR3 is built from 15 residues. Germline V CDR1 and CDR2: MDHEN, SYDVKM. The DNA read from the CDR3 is TGTGCCAGCAACCCGGGACAGGGAAAGCAAGAGACC. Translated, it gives CASNPGQGKQET. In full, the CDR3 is CASNPGQGKQETQYF. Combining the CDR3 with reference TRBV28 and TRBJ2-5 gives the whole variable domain DVKVTQSSRYLVKRTGEKVFLECVQDMDHENMFWYRQDPGLGLRLIYFSYDVKMKEKGDIPEGYSVSREKKERFSLILESASTNQTSMYLCASNPGQGKQETQYFGPGTRLLVL.

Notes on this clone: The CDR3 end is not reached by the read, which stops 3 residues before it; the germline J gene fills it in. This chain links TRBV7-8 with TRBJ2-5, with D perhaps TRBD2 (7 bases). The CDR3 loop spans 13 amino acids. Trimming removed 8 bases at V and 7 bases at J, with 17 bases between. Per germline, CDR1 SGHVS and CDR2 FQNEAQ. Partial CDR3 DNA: TGTGCCAGCGGGGGGGCGGGGGTTGGGACC. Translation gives CASGGAGVGT. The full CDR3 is CASGGAGVGTQYF.

The CDR3 loop is CASSESAGSTDTQYF. The CDR3 bases that were read are TGTGCCAGCAGTGAATCAGCGGGGAGCACAGATACC. The rearrangement links TRBV6-4 to TRBJ2-5; 7 bases align to TRBD2. The CDR3 goes on 3 residues after the read ends, and that part is filled in from the germline J gene. The CDR3 has 15 residues. Per germline, CDR1 MRHNA and CDR2 SNTAGT.

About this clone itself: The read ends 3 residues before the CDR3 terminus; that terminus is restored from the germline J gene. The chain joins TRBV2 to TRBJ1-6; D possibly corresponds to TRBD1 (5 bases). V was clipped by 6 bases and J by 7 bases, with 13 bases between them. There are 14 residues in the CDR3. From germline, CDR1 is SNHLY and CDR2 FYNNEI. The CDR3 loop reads CASSHDSLNSPLHF. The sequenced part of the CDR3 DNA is TGTGCCAGCAGCCATGACAGCTTGAATTCACCC. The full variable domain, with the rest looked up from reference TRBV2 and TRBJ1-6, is EPEVTQTPSHQVTQMGQEVILRCVPISNHLYFYWYRQILGQKVEFLVSFYNNEISEKSEIFDDQFSVERPDGSNFTLKIRSTKLEDSAMYFCASSHDSLNSPLHFGNGTRLTVT.

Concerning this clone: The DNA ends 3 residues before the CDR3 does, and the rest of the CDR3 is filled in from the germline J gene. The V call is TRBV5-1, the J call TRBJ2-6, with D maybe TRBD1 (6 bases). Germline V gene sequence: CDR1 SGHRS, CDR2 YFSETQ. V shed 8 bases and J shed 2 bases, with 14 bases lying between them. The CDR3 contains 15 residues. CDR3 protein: CASTTGNPGANVLTF. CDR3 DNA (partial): TGCGCCAGTACGACAGGTAATCCTGGGGCCAACGTC.